The text below deals with one T cell receptor (beta chain). As yet, its antigen is unknown. The data belong to a study of radiation and T cells in renal cell carcinoma. The study's findings and limits: In blood, top tumor clones expanded by 2 weeks, shrinking by 4. No pretreatment tumor biopsies were available for baseline clonotypes.

Trimming left V 0 bases short and J 0 bases short, with 3 bases between. The CDR3 has 14 amino acids. Germline V CDR1 and CDR2: SGHRS, YFSETQ. Using immunoSEQ multiplex PCR, the repertoire was profiled, and TCRdb retains in-frame clones only, with some absent. Of some 97,000 clones in the sample, approximately 80% are singletons; the top ten hold approximately 7.8%. Documented time point: blood 4 weeks post-SBRT, at nephrectomy. Treatment here: 15 Gy SBRT to primary tumor, nephrectomy 4 weeks later. Nephrectomy followed 15 Gy stereotactic body radiation by 4 weeks. Serial blood draws occurred at baseline and 2 and 4 weeks post-SBRT.

This chain joins TRBV5-1 and TRBJ2-2; D unresolved. This material consisted of blood, taken from a patient whose treatment included radiotherapy and nephrectomy. The TCR originated in a man aged 60 to 75 with renal cell carcinoma. For the CDR3, the DNA is TGCGCCAGCAGCTTGGCTACGAACACCGGGGAGCTGTTTTTT. It encodes CASSLATNTGELFF.